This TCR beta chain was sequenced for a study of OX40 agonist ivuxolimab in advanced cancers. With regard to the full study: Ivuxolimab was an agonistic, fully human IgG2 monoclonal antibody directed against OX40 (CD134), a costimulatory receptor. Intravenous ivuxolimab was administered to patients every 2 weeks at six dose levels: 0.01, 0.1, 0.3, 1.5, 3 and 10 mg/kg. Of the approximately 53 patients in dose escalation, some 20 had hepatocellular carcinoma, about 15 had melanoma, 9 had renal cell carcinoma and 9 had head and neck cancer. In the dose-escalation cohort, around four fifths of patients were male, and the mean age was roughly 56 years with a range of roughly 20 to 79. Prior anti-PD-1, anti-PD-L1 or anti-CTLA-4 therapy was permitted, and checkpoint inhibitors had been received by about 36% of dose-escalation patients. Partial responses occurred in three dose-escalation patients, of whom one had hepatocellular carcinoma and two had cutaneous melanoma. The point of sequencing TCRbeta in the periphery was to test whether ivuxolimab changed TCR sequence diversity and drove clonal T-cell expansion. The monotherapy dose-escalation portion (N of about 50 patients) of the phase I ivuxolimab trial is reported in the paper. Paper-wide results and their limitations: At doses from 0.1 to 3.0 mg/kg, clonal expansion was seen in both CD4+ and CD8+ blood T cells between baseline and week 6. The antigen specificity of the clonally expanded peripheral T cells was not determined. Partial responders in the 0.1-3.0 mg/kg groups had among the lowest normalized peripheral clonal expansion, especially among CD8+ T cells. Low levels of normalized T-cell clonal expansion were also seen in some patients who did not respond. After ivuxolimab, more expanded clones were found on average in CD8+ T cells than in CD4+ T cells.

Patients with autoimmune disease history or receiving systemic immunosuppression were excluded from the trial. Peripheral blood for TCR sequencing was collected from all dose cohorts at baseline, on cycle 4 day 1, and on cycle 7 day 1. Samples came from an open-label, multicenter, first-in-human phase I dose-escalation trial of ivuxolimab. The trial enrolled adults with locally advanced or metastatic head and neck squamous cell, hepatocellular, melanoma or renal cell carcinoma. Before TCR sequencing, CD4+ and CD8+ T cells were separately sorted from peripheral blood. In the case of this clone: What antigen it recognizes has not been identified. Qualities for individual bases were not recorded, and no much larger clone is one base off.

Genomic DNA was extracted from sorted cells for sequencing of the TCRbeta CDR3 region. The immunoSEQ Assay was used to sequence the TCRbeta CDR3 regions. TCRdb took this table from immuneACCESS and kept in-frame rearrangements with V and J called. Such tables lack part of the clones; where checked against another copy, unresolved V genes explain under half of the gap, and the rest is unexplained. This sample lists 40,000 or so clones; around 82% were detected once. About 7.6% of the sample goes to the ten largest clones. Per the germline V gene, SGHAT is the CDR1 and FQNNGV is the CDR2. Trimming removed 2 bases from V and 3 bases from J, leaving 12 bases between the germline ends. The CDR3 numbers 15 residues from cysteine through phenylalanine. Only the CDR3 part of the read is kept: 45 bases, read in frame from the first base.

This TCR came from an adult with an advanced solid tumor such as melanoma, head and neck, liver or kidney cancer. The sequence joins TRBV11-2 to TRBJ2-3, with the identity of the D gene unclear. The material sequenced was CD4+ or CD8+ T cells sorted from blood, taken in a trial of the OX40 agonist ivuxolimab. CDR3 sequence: CASSLYPRRTDTQYF. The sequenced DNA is TGTGCCAGCAGCTTATATCCGCGAAGGACAGATACGCAGTATTTT.